This T cell receptor beta chain was captured in a study of T cells after yellow fever vaccination. Turning to the study itself: Libraries from low-cell-number fractions were prepared with the SMART-Seq v4 Ultra Low Input RNA kit. Study results and limitations: Detection of almost all vaccine-responding clonotypes in sorted memory subsets failed on day 0.

TCRdb re-analysed the 5' RACE reads in MiXCR, keeping a single row per CDR3 protein. The top ten clones hold 40% to 60% of a sample with 13,000 or so distinct CDR3 sequences, 4.5% to 6% of them seen once. This clonotype came up many times. Trimming removed 0 bases at V and 2 bases at J, with 17 bases between. This CDR3 region has 18 residues. Per germline, CDR1 LNHNV and CDR2 YYDKDF (reference sequence). The sequence derives from a man aged 25 to 40 who received the YFV17D yellow fever vaccine. Sequencing used PBMCs, either bulk or a sorted T-cell subset (CD4+, CD8+, memory, or dextramer-sorted; not recorded which), obtained 45 days after the yellow fever booster vaccination. The gene calls are TRBV15 and TRBJ2-1; D is possibly TRBD1 or TRBD2 (5 bases each). The CDR3 loop reads CATSREGDEGPPYNEQFF. The CDR3 DNA sequence: TGTGCCACCAGCAGAGAAGGGGACGAGGGTCCGCCCTACAATGAGCAGTTCTTC.